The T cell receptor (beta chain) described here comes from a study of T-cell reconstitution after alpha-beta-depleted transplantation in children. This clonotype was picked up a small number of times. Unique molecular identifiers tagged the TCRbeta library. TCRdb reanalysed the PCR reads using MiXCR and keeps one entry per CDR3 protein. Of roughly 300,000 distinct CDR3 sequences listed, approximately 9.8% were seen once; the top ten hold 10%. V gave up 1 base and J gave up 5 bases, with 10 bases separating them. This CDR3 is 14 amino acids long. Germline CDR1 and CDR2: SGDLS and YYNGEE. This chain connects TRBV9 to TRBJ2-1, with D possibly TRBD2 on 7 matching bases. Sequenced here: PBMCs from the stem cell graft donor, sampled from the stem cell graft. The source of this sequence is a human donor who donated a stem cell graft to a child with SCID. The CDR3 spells CASSVQGGDNEQFF. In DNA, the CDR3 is TGTGCCAGCAGCGTACAAGGGGGGGACAATGAGCAGTTCTTC.